The 32 T cell receptor beta chains listed next were all sequenced from one sample in a study of blood T cell repertoires in COVID-19. Only in-frame clones appear in the TCRdb table, and some are missing; sequencing was by immunoSEQ multiplex PCR. The data contain about 250,000 clones, approximately 90% of them singletons. Sequencing was carried out using PBMCs or T cells enriched from blood (not recorded which). The receptors originated from a man aged 40-49 years who had recovered from COVID-19.

The genes are TRBV19 and TRBJ1-2; D unresolved. V lost 4 bases and J lost 8, with 17 bases in between. This CDR3 is built from 14 residues. Germline V gives CDR1 LNHDA, CDR2 SQIVND (reference sequence). CDR3 sequence (DNA): TGTGCCAGTAGTACTTCCCCCTCCTCCGGGGGCTACACCTTC. It yields the protein CASSTSPSSGGYTF.

The J gene is TRBJ2-2, the V gene TRBV12-1; the table names TRBD2, a call not compared with the DNA. TRBV12-1 is deemed a pseudogene. The CDR3 contains 16 residues. CDR3 nucleotides: TGTGCCAGCAGCCCAGAGAAGCGGGGGGGCACCGGGGAGCTGTTTTTT. Translation gives CASSPEKRGGTGELFF.

This chain uses TRBV7-2 with TRBJ1-2, with D maybe TRBD1 (5 bases). Germline-derived CDR1 and CDR2 are SGHTA and FQGNSA. Trimming pared 5 bases from V and 7 bases from J, leaving 14 bases between. The CDR3 has 13 residues. Here the CDR3 DNA reads TGTGCCAGCAGCGCTAGGACAAAACCTGGCTACACCTTC. This translates into CASSARTKPGYTF.

The chain couples TRBV11-2 to TRBJ1-2; 8 nucleotides align to TRBD1. Trimming at V came to 7 bases and at J to 6 bases, leaving 10 bases not matched to a gene. This CDR3 has 14 amino acids. The germline gives CDR1 SGHAT, CDR2 FQNNGV. CDR3 coding DNA: TGTGCCAGCACGAGGGGGACAGGCGCTGATGGCTACACCTTC. As protein: CASTRGTGADGYTF.

J is TRBJ1-5 and V is TRBV2, with D perhaps TRBD1 (6 bases). Germline CDR1 and CDR2: SNHLY and FYNNEI. The CDR3 length is 16 residues. V was shortened by 4 bases and J by 1 base, with 14 bases between the two germline ends. The CDR3 nucleotides read TGTGCCAGCAGTGGGCAGGGGCTGAGGAGCAATCAGCCCCAGCATTTT. Encoded protein: CASSGQGLRSNQPQHF.

The rearrangement links TRBV5-1 to TRBJ2-3, with 8 bases identical to TRBD2. The CDR3 is made up of 15 amino acids. V trimming: 0 bases; J trimming: 4 bases; junction bases outside the gene matches: 4. Germline V gives CDR1 SGHRS, CDR2 YFSETQ. The CDR3 coding sequence is TGCGCCAGCAGCTTGGGCTCGGGGGGGCCAGATACGCAGTATTTT. It yields the protein CASSLGSGGPDTQYF. The full variable domain, rest sourced from reference TRBV5-1 and TRBJ2-3, is KAGVTQTPRYLIKTRGQQVTLSCSPISGHRSVSWYQQTPGQGLQFLFEYFSETQRNKGNFPGRFSGRQFSNSRSEMNVSTLELGDSALYLCASSLGSGGPDTQYFGPGTRLTVL.

This chain uses TRBV30 with TRBJ1-1, with D perhaps TRBD1 (6 bases). Germline V gives CDR1 GTSNPN, CDR2 SVGIG (reference sequence). The V end was cut by 0 bases, the J end by 7 bases, with 9 bases between. The CDR3 contains 12 residues. The CDR3: CAWSVQGVEAFF. DNA for the CDR3: TGTGCCTGGAGTGTACAGGGCGTTGAAGCTTTCTTT. Full variable domain (outside the CDR3, taken from reference TRBV30 and TRBJ1-1): SQTIHQWPATLVQPVGSPLSLECTVEGTSNPNLYWYRQAAGRGLQLLFYSVGIGQISSEVPQNLSASRPQDRQFILSSKKLLLSDSGFYLCAWSVQGVEAFFGQGTRLTVV.

The genes are TRBV9 and TRBJ1-1; 8 positions match TRBD1. Germline V gene data show CDR1 as SGDLS and CDR2 as YYNGEE. The CDR3 is made up of 14 amino acids. The J segment lost 2 bases and the V segment lost 6 bases, leaving 6 bases of the junction unmatched. This CDR3 reads CASMQGAGNTEAFF. The CDR3 DNA is TGTGCCAGCATGCAGGGGGCGGGTAACACTGAAGCTTTCTTT.

The table lists this clone with a few counts. The chain recombines TRBV5-6 with TRBJ2-7; possibly TRBD2 for D (5 bases). This CDR3 spans 16 amino acids. Germline V gives CDR1 SGHDT, CDR2 YYEEEE. V was clipped by 4 bases and J by 4 bases, with 21 bases between them. The CDR3 DNA follows: TGTGCCAGCAGCCGTTGGACTCGCCCCCTTCCTTACGAGCAGTACTTC. This translates into CASSRWTRPLPYEQYF.

This chain joins TRBV29-1 and TRBJ1-1, with D possibly matching TRBD1 (5 bases). The CDR3 consists of 14 residues. The germline V gene has CDR1 SQVTM and CDR2 ANQGSEA. Trimming pared 7 bases from V and 1 base from J, leaving 16 bases between. The CDR3: CSENQGGGNTEAFF. CDR3 in DNA: TGCAGCGAGAATCAGGGAGGAGGGAACACTGAAGCTTTCTTT.

The chain combines TRBV6-5 with TRBJ1-5, with D possibly matching TRBD1 (6 bases). CDR3 length: 16 residues. The V end was cut by 0 bases, the J end by 7 bases, with 16 bases between. CDR1 is MNHEY and CDR2 is SVGAGI in the germline V gene. As DNA, the CDR3 is TGTGCCAGCAGTTACTCGTCAGGGGTGGTGGTGCAGCCCCAGCATTTT. Amino acid sequence: CASSYSSGVVVQPQHF.

The chain is built from TRBV24-1 and TRBJ2-7, with 13 bases that match TRBD2. Germline-derived CDR1 and CDR2 are KGHDR and SFDVKD. V lost 3 bases to trimming and J lost 6 bases; unmatched junction nucleotides: 4. The CDR3 has 15 amino acids. CDR3 coding DNA: TGTGCCACCAGTGATCGGACTAGCGGGAGAGGCGAGCAGTACTTC. The encoded protein is CATSDRTSGRGEQYF.

CDR3 DNA sequence: TGTGCCAGCAGTCCCGAGTTAACGCAGTATTTT. The encoded protein is CASSPELTQYF. The V and J genes are TRBV7-2 and TRBJ2-3, with D unresolved. This CDR3 is built from 11 residues. The germline CDR1 and CDR2 sequences are SGHTA and FQGNSA. Trimming removed 6 bases from V and 9 bases from J, with 10 bases in between.

This clone came up once. This chain connects TRBV30 to TRBJ2-7; 9 bases are a match to TRBD1. V shed 0 bases and J 3 bases; nucleotides not matched to a gene: 15. The CDR3 has 18 residues. Per germline, CDR1 GTSNPN and CDR2 SVGIG (reference sequence). The CDR3 DNA is TGTGCCTGGAGTGTGGCGCCCCTCGGGACAGGGATGAGCTACGAGCAGTACTTC. It specifies CAWSVAPLGTGMSYEQYF.

This clone is a singleton in its sample. This rearrangement joins TRBV3-1 (or the pseudogene TRBV3-2) to TRBJ2-3, with 11 positions matching TRBD2. This CDR3 contains 16 residues. Germline-derived CDR1 and CDR2 are LGHDT and YNNKEL (reference sequence). V lost 2 bases to trimming and J lost 4 bases; unmatched junction nucleotides: 5. In nucleotides, the CDR3 is TGTGCCAGCAGCCAAAATTTACTAGCGGGAGCAGATACGCAGTATTTT. Translation: CASSQNLLAGADTQYF.

The chain links TRBV5-4 to TRBJ2-2; a possible D gene is TRBD1 (6 bases). The CDR3 contains 15 residues. Germline V gene lookup returns CDR1 SGHNT and CDR2 YYREEE (reference sequence). The V and J ends lost 1 base and 2 bases respectively, with 9 bases between them. CDR3: CASSLKQGNTGELFF. The CDR3 coding sequence is TGTGCCAGCAGCTTGAAACAGGGAAACACCGGGGAGCTGTTTTTT.

The sample holds a few counts of this clone. The J gene is TRBJ2-2, the V gene TRBV27; D perhaps matches TRBD2 (6 bases). V shed 6 bases and J shed 4 bases, with 12 bases lying between them. CDR1 and CDR2 (germline): MNHEY, SMNVEV (reference sequence). This CDR3 comprises 14 residues. The CDR3 DNA reads as TGTGCCAGCAGGCCGCTGGGGGGCACCGGGGAGCTGTTTTTT. Amino acids: CASRPLGGTGELFF.

Details on this clone: Other nucleotide sequences from this sample produce the same CDR3. The chain recombines TRBV19 with TRBJ2-5; D remains ambiguous. The CDR3 extends over 12 amino acids. Germline CDR1 and CDR2: LNHDA and SQIVND (reference sequence). V gave up 4 bases and J gave up 5 bases, with 8 bases separating them. CDR3 residues: CASSTPGETQYF. Written as DNA, the CDR3 is TGTGCCAGTAGTACGCCCGGGGAGACCCAGTACTTC.

This clone showed up just once. The chain employs TRBV7-2 and TRBJ2-3; 10 bases are shared with TRBD1. The V segment lost 3 bases and the J segment 3 bases; nucleotides outside the gene matches: 3. Germline CDR1 reads SGHTA; CDR2 reads FQGNSA. The CDR3 has 15 residues. CDR3: CASSFMGQGTDTQYF. CDR3 coding DNA: TGTGCCAGCAGCTTTATGGGACAGGGGACAGATACGCAGTATTTT. The whole variable domain, remainder taken from reference TRBV7-2 and TRBJ2-3, is GAGVSQSPSNKVTEKGKDVELRCDPISGHTALYWYRQSLGQGLEFLIYFQGNSAPDKSGLPSDRFSAERTGGSVSTLTIQRTQQEDSAVYLCASSFMGQGTDTQYFGPGTRLTVL.

In its sample, this clone was seen a few times. The rearrangement uses TRBV7-3 and TRBJ1-4; 10 bases line up with TRBD1. Germline V gene data show CDR1 as SGHTA and CDR2 as FQGTGA. The CDR3 is made up of 18 amino acids. V was clipped by 5 bases and J by 0 bases; unmatched bases: 9. The CDR3 DNA reads as TGTGCCAGCAGCCCCCCCGGGGGGACAGGGGCAACTAATGAAAAACTGTTTTTT. Translated: CASSPPGGTGATNEKLFF.

This clone has only a few counts. This chain uses TRBV30 with TRBJ1-5; 9 nucleotides align to TRBD1. Trimming removed 3 bases from V and 3 bases from J; junction bases left unmatched: 3. This CDR3 contains 14 residues. Germline CDR1 GTSNPN, CDR2 SVGIG (reference sequence). The DNA of the CDR3 is TGTGCCTGGAGGAGGACAGGGGACAATCAGCCCCAGCATTTT. Protein: CAWRRTGDNQPQHF. Combining the CDR3 with reference TRBV30 and TRBJ1-5 gives the whole variable domain SQTIHQWPATLVQPVGSPLSLECTVEGTSNPNLYWYRQAAGRGLQLLFYSVGIGQISSEVPQNLSASRPQDRQFILSSKKLLLSDSGFYLCAWRRTGDNQPQHFGDGTRLSIL.

The V call is TRBV3-1 (or the pseudogene TRBV3-2), the J call TRBJ2-5, with TRBD2 identical over 7 bases. The CDR3 sequence is 15 residues long. Germline-derived CDR1 and CDR2 are LGHDT and YNNKEL (reference sequence). Germline trimming cut 4 bases from V and 5 bases from J; bases unmatched to any gene: 10. The CDR3 nucleotides are TGTGCCAGCAGCCGCGGACTAGAACGGGGGGAGACCCAGTACTTC. This sequence encodes CASSRGLERGETQYF.

V is TRBV7-2 and J is TRBJ1-2, with 10 positions matching TRBD1. The germline gives CDR1 SGHTA, CDR2 FQGNSA. The CDR3 length is 16 residues. The J segment lost 2 bases and the V segment lost 2 bases, leaving 5 bases of the junction unmatched. CDR3 sequence reads: CASSLTGQGDNYGYTF. The DNA for the CDR3 is TGTGCCAGCAGCTTAACCGGACAGGGGGACAACTATGGCTACACCTTC.

CDR3 sequence reads: CASSPRGGRGTEAFF. CDR3 nucleotide sequence: TGTGCCAGCAGCCCCCGGGGGGGACGTGGCACTGAAGCTTTCTTT. This chain links TRBV7-9 with TRBJ1-1, with D possibly matching TRBD1 (5 bases). CDR3 length: 15 amino acids. Germline V gene sequence: CDR1 SEHNR, CDR2 FQNEAQ (reference sequence). Trimming left V 5 bases short and J 4 bases short, with 17 bases between.

The genes are TRBV24-1 and TRBJ1-4; D call uncertain. Germline CDR1 reads KGHDR; CDR2 reads SFDVKD. CDR3 size: 19 residues. Trimming cost V 7 bases and J 0 bases, with 23 bases left between them. The CDR3 loop is CATRTFNRKRGTTNEKLFF. The CDR3 coding sequence is TGTGCCACCAGGACCTTCAACCGTAAAAGAGGGACAACTAATGAAAAACTGTTTTTT.

The chain is built from TRBV4-3 and TRBJ2-2; D unclear. CDR1 is LGHNA, CDR2 YSLEER, per germline. The V end was cut by 1 base, the J end by 6 bases, with 9 bases between. The CDR3 covers 14 residues. The CDR3 is CASSQAIRAGELFF. The CDR3 DNA follows: TGCGCCAGCAGCCAAGCTATCCGGGCCGGGGAGCTGTTTTTT.

The rearrangement uses TRBV14 and TRBJ1-6; D not resolved. The CDR3 sequence is 14 residues long. Germline V gene lookup returns CDR1 SGHDN and CDR2 FVKESK. The ends were cut back, 1 base at V and 7 bases at J, with 8 bases in the middle. CDR3 bases: TGTGCCAGCAGCCAAGTTACTAGGAATTCACCCCTCCACTTT. Translating it yields CASSQVTRNSPLHF. Full variable domain (missing parts from reference TRBV14 and TRBJ1-6): EAGVTQFPSHSVIEKGQTVTLRCDPISGHDNLYWYRRVMGKEIKFLLHFVKESKQDESGMPNNRFLAERTGGTYSTLKVQPAELEDSGVYFCASSQVTRNSPLHFGNGTRLTVT.

This clone has only a few counts. V gene TRBV3-1 (or the pseudogene TRBV3-2) combines with J gene TRBJ1-1; no reliable D call. This CDR3 spans 14 amino acids. Trimming stripped 4 bases from V and 3 bases from J, with 12 bases between. Germline V CDR1 and CDR2: LGHDT, YNNKEL (reference sequence). This CDR3 is CASSPQGAYTEAFF. DNA for the CDR3: TGTGCCAGCAGCCCACAAGGAGCGTACACTGAAGCTTTCTTT.

This chain links TRBV6-5 with TRBJ2-1; 13 bases are a match to TRBD2. CDR3 size: 14 residues. Germline V CDR1 and CDR2: MNHEY, SVGAGI. The V segment lost 6 bases and the J segment 9 bases; nucleotides outside the gene matches: 5. The CDR3 nucleotides are TGTGCCAGCAGAACTAGCGGGAGGGCGGGTGAGCAGTTCTTC. Protein sequence: CASRTSGRAGEQFF.

This clone was seen just once. The chain joins TRBV14 to TRBJ2-5, with a tentative D call TRBD2 (5 bases). CDR3 length: 14 residues. The germline CDR1 and CDR2 sequences are SGHDN and FVKESK. Trimming left V 4 bases short and J 4 bases short, with 13 bases between. The CDR3 bases are TGTGCCAGCAGCCCGCGGGCCTATTCAGAGACCCAGTACTTC. The encoded protein is CASSPRAYSETQYF.

This chain uses TRBV19 with TRBJ1-5, with TRBD1 as a possible D gene (5 bases). Germline V CDR1 and CDR2: LNHDA, SQIVND (reference sequence). CDR3 size: 13 residues. The germline V and J ends were trimmed by 10 bases and 5 bases, with 15 bases remaining between them. As DNA, the CDR3 is TGTGCCACCGCAGGGATGGCAGATCAGCCCCAGCATTTT. As protein: CATAGMADQPQHF.

This clone appeared a few times. This sequence joins TRBV10-3 and TRBJ2-1; 9 nucleotides line up with TRBD2. The germline CDR1 and CDR2 sequences are ENHRY and SYGVKD. The CDR3 loop spans 19 amino acids. The J segment lost 3 bases and the V segment lost 4 bases, leaving 16 bases of the junction unmatched. The CDR3 DNA is TGTGCCATCAGTGGTACAGCGGGGGGTGCGTCCCCGGACTACAATGAGCAGTTCTTC. It translates to CAISGTAGGASPDYNEQFF.